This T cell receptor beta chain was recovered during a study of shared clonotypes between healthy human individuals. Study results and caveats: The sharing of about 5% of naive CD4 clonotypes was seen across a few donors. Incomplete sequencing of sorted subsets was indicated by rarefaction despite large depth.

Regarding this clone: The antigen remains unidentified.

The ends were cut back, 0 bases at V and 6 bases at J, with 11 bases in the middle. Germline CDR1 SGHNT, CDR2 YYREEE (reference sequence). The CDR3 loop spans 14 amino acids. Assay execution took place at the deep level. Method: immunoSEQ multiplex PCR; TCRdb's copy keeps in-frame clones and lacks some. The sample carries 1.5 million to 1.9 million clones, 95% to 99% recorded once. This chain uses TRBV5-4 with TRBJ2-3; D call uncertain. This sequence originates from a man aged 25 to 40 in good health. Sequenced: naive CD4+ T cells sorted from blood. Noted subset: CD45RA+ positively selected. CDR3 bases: TGTGCCAGCAGCTTGGAGACCAGCCTGGATACGCAGTATTTT. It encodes CASSLETSLDTQYF.